This record concerns one T cell receptor beta chain sequence. As yet, its antigen is unknown. Germline values: CDR1 LNHDA, CDR2 SQIVND (reference sequence). The germline V and J ends were trimmed by 5 bases and 0 bases, with 4 bases remaining between them. CDR3 length: 12 amino acids. The authors' processing: Owing to the provision of junction-only sequences devoid of quality scores by immunoSEQ, filtering differed. Assay used: immunoSEQ multiplex PCR; TCRdb lists only in-frame clones, some missing. From that table come the V and J calls and clone size; the DNA was used to work out D and trimming. Counted here are around 2.3 million clones, almost 96% occurring once; the ten biggest clones make up over 0.1%. This specimen belongs to a study of shared clonotypes between healthy human individuals. Whole-study results and caveats: An effect of sequencing depth on clonotype sharing among donors was expected.

The clonotype originates from a man in his late teens or twenties in good health. Sequencing was carried out using naive CD4+ T cells sorted from blood. Subset noted: CD45RA+ positively selected. The chain recombines TRBV19 with TRBJ1-1; D uncertain. The CDR3 region has the DNA TGTGCCAGTAGTCTTGTGAACACTGAAGCTTTCTTT. Translating it yields CASSLVNTEAFF.